Shown below are 19 T cell receptor beta chains from a single sample sequenced in a study of OX40 agonist ivuxolimab in advanced cancers. Measured with immunoSEQ multiplex PCR; TCRdb has only the in-frame clones, and not every one. This table has roughly 48,000 clones, about 83% appearing once. Specimen: CD4+ or CD8+ T cells sorted from blood, collected in a trial of the OX40 agonist ivuxolimab. Receptors were obtained from an adult with an advanced solid tumor such as melanoma, head and neck, liver or kidney cancer.

In its sample, this clone was seen once. The chain uses TRBV30 and TRBJ2-7; TRBD1 aligns across 7 bases. The V gene end was trimmed by 5 bases and the J gene end by 3 bases; junction bases not matched to a gene: 10. This CDR3 has 14 residues. CDR1 and CDR2 (germline): GTSNPN, SVGIG (reference sequence). The CDR3 region is CAWGGLRQGYEQYF. CDR3 nucleotides: TGTGCCTGGGGGGGCCTACGACAGGGCTACGAGCAGTACTTC.

The chain links TRBV9 to TRBJ1-2, with TRBD1 identical over 10 bases. The germline gives CDR1 SGDLS, CDR2 YYNGEE. V lost 4 bases to trimming and J lost 5 bases; unmatched junction nucleotides: 14. The CDR3 totals 17 residues. The CDR3 sequence is CASSSPTGGVGIYGYTF. The CDR3 DNA is TGTGCCAGCAGCTCACCGACAGGGGGCGTAGGTATTTATGGCTACACCTTC.

The CDR3 loop reads CASSLWGGAYNSPLHF. The DNA for the CDR3 is TGTGCCAGCAGCTTGTGGGGAGGGGCCTATAATTCACCCCTCCACTTT. The V gene is TRBV5-5, the J gene TRBJ1-6, with D possibly TRBD1 on 5 matching bases. CDR1 is SGHKS, CDR2 YYEKEE, per germline (reference sequence). The CDR3 extends over 16 amino acids. V lost 1 base and J 2 bases, leaving 10 bases between the germline ends.

The rearrangement links TRBV9 to TRBJ2-3, with D perhaps TRBD2 (5 bases). CDR3 size: 14 residues. CDR1 SGDLS and CDR2 YYNGEE come from the germline V gene. V dropped 0 bases and J dropped 3 bases, with 8 bases sitting between them. CDR3 in DNA: TGTGCCAGCAGCGTAGAAGCGGAGACAGATACGCAGTATTTT. Residues: CASSVEAETDTQYF.

The chain recombines TRBV19 with TRBJ1-1, with a weak D call TRBD1 (5 bases). Germline CDR1 LNHDA, CDR2 SQIVND (reference sequence). The CDR3 spans 13 residues. Trimming took off 5 bases at V and 11 bases at J, with 18 bases between the two ends. The CDR3 DNA follows: TGTGCCAGTAGTGCCTCCGGGGGGAAGGGGGCTTTCTTT. Its protein product is CASSASGGKGAFF.

The chain recombines TRBV7-3 with TRBJ2-3, with 10 bases fitting TRBD2. Trimming at V came to 5 bases and at J to 6 bases, leaving 8 bases not matched to a gene. Per the germline V gene, CDR1 is SGHTA and CDR2 is FQGTGA. The CDR3 sequence is 15 residues long. The CDR3, as DNA: TGTGCCAGCAGCCCTTTAGCGGGGGGCTTCGATACGCAGTATTTT. It specifies CASSPLAGGFDTQYF.

A single count supports this clone. This sequence joins TRBV4-1 and TRBJ1-1, with 9 bases identical to TRBD1. Germline V CDR1 and CDR2: MGHRA, YSYEKL. CDR3 length: 17 amino acids. V trimming: 2 bases; J trimming: 6 bases; junction bases outside the gene matches: 13. Written as DNA, the CDR3 is TGCGCCAGCAGCCAAACTCACCCTACAGGGGGCATGGCTGAAGCTTTCTTT. Translating gives CASSQTHPTGGMAEAFF.

The V call is TRBV27, the J call TRBJ1-1, with 7 bases matching TRBD1. Germline loops: CDR1 MNHEY, CDR2 SMNVEV (reference sequence). This CDR3 comprises 12 residues. The V gene end was trimmed by 6 bases and the J gene end by 7 bases; junction bases not matched to a gene: 5. The DNA for the CDR3 is TGTGCCAGCAGAAACAGGGGAATTGAAGCTTTCTTT. It yields the protein CASRNRGIEAFF.

As regards this clone: At one of its ends the junction is not consistent with the germline gene, which may arise from a read error. The genes are TRBV7-8 and TRBJ2-3; 8 positions match TRBD2. Germline CDR1 is SGHVS and CDR2 is FQNEAQ. The CDR3 has 15 residues. The CDR3 nucleotides are TGTGCCAGCAGTTTAGCGGGGCTTTACACAGATACGCAGTATTTT. This sequence encodes CASSLAGLYTDTQYF.

This clone was observed a single time. V is TRBV9 and J is TRBJ2-6, with D perhaps TRBD1 (6 bases). V was clipped by 0 bases and J by 1 base, with 17 bases between them. Germline V gives CDR1 SGDLS, CDR2 YYNGEE. The CDR3 spans 19 residues. The CDR3, as DNA: TGTGCCAGCAGCGTAGGCGGACAGATCTCAGGGTCTGGGGCCAACGTCCTGACTTTC. The encoded protein is CASSVGGQISGSGANVLTF.

This chain connects TRBV7-3 to TRBJ1-1, with 10 bases identical to TRBD1. Per the germline V gene, CDR1 is SGHTA and CDR2 is FQGTGA. The CDR3 has 15 residues. Unmatched junction bases numbered 5, after V lost 5 bases and J lost 2 bases. This CDR3 reads CASSPGTGANTEAFF. The DNA for the CDR3 is TGTGCCAGCAGCCCCGGGACAGGGGCCAACACTGAAGCTTTCTTT.

CDR3 bases: TGTGCCAGCAGTTTATTAGGGGGGGTTGGGGACAATGAGCAGTTCTTC. Its translation is CASSLLGGVGDNEQFF. V usage is TRBV27 and J usage is TRBJ2-1; D is perhaps TRBD2 (7 bases). Trimming left V 1 base short and J 5 bases short, with 15 bases between. The length of the CDR3 is 16 residues. Per germline, CDR1 MNHEY and CDR2 SMNVEV (reference sequence).

Only a few counts were recorded for this clone. The V call is TRBV4-3, the J call TRBJ1-2; D remains ambiguous. This CDR3 is built from 15 residues. Germline lookup yields CDR1 LGHNA and CDR2 YSLEER. V was trimmed by 2 bases and J by 5 bases, leaving 15 bases between them. Written as DNA, the CDR3 is TGCGCCAGCAGCCAACTCCCTAAAGGCAGTTATGGCTACACCTTC. Translated, it gives CASSQLPKGSYGYTF.

The genes are TRBV27 and TRBJ2-3, with TRBD2 identical over 7 bases. This CDR3 spans 16 amino acids. After removal of 1 base from V and 1 base from J, the junction contained 5 bases not matched to a gene. The germline V gene has CDR1 MNHEY and CDR2 SMNVEV (reference sequence). CDR3 sequence: CASSLFGGEGTDTQYF. CDR3 sequence (DNA): TGTGCCAGCAGTTTATTTGGGGGGGAGGGCACAGATACGCAGTATTTT.

This chain's CDR3 is CASSGLGLAKSDTQYF. CDR3 in DNA: TGTGCCAGCAGCGGTCTTGGACTAGCGAAGTCAGATACGCAGTATTTT. The V call is TRBV9, the J call TRBJ2-3; TRBD2 matches at 9 bases. The CDR3 sequence is 16 residues long. Trimming took 3 bases from V and 4 from J; bases not matched to a gene: 9. Germline V lookup: CDR1 SGDLS, CDR2 YYNGEE.

This clone was found once. V gene TRBV9 combines with J gene TRBJ2-1, with 12 bases lining up with TRBD2. Trimming took 4 bases from V and 10 from J; bases not matched to a gene: 9. Germline CDR1 SGDLS, CDR2 YYNGEE. This CDR3 comprises 15 residues. CDR3 protein: CASSPELAGGREQFF. CDR3 DNA: TGTGCCAGCAGCCCCGAACTAGCGGGGGGAAGGGAGCAGTTCTTC.

This chain joins TRBV12-5 and TRBJ1-1, with D possibly matching TRBD1 (6 bases). Germline V lookup: CDR1 LGHNT, CDR2 FRNRAP. The V gene lost 7 bases and the J gene lost 5 bases, with 11 bases spanning the gap. The CDR3 is made up of 12 amino acids. The CDR3 spells CASALGQTEAFF. The CDR3 bases are TGTGCTAGTGCTCTCGGACAGACTGAAGCTTTCTTT. The full variable domain, in which reference TRBV12-5 and TRBJ1-1 provide the parts outside the CDR3, is DARVTQTPRHKVTEMGQEVTMRCQPILGHNTVFWYRQTMMQGLELLAYFRNRAPLDDSGMPKDRFSAEMPDATLATLKIQPSEPRDSAVYFCASALGQTEAFFGQGTRLTVV.

The chain is built from TRBV9 and TRBJ2-2; TRBD1 is a possible D gene (5 bases). CDR3 length: 13 residues. Trimming removed 3 bases from V and 3 bases from J, with 6 bases in between. Per the germline V gene, CDR1 is SGDLS and CDR2 is YYNGEE. The CDR3 loop reads CASSETDTGELFF. CDR3 DNA sequence: TGTGCCAGCAGCGAGACAGACACCGGGGAGCTGTTTTTT.

The V gene is TRBV13, the J gene TRBJ2-1, with TRBD2 identical over 12 bases. The V gene's germline CDR1 is PRHDT and CDR2 FYEKMQ (reference sequence). V trimming: 4 bases; J trimming: 4 bases; junction bases outside the gene matches: 5. The CDR3 covers 16 residues. Written as DNA, the CDR3 is TGTGCCAGCAGCTGGGCTACTAGCGGGGGGTACAATGAGCAGTTCTTC. Translation gives CASSWATSGGYNEQFF.